This T cell receptor beta chain was found in a study of cytomegalovirus exposure and HLA in healthy donors (dated by TCRdb to 2016 to 2017). A note on the overall study: The 500 to 700 repertoires of the first cohort and the 95 to 150 validation repertoires were produced on the same platform, according to a later analysis. Besides the first cohort of 666 subjects, a separate validation cohort made up of 120 different subjects was used. The aim of the study was to test whether cataloging public T cell receptors could identify signatures of past pathogen exposure. High-throughput TCR immunosequencing, statistical association of individual TCRs with disease status, and machine learning were combined to predict cytomegalovirus infection status.

What the research found in general, with its limitations: All 120 or so repertoires were used to score co-occurrence in the validation cohort in a later analysis, because that analysis had no HLA typing for the cohort. The authors suggested that the approach could potentially be generalized to other disease states and immunological phenotypes. The study listed 164 TCR beta chains as associated with cytomegalovirus. Most TCR sequences were seen in very few donors, while some public TCRs were found in many individuals. In vitro tests confirmed that a few of the cytomegalovirus-associated TCR beta chains recognize cytomegalovirus antigens. Cytomegalovirus status was reported to be diagnosed by the classifier with high specificity and sensitivity in both the original and validation cohorts. Subsequent analysis determined that TCRs grouped into clusters in the first cohort also showed a tendency toward co-occurrence across the approximately 120 validation repertoires, and about 94% of cluster scores exceeded 0.

Cut back by 3 bases and 3 bases, the V and J ends lie 14 bases apart. The CDR3 starts with the cysteine, ends with the phenylalanine, and has 16 residues. Kept here is only the CDR3 DNA, which spans 48 bases and is read in frame from base 1. Taken from the germline V gene, the CDR1 and CDR2 loops are MDHEN and SYDVKM. The method behind the library was the immunoSEQ multiplex PCR assay. The original pipeline was this. A statistical classification framework was developed to diagnose cytomegalovirus status using the catalog of TCR beta chain sequences. This is the immuneACCESS table as TCRdb keeps it, with only in-frame sequences that have V and J called. A part of the clones is gone; compared with another copy, unresolved V genes explain less than half, and the rest is unexplained. That table is the source of V, J and clone size, and D and trimming were worked out from the DNA. A total of 95,000 to 150,000 clones appear in this sample, under 90% of them only once. The ten largest clones capture about 2% of the sample.

To note about this clone: Its antigen has not been determined. No much larger clone is present one base from it, and per-base qualities are unavailable.

Separate from the approximately 700-subject first cohort, the validation cohort of around 130 subjects was the group to which the donors belonged. This receptor was identified in a woman in her late teens or twenties in good health and CMV-seronegative. The sample consisted of PBMCs. The chain was built from TRBV28 and TRBJ2-2; a tentative D match to TRBD2 spans 6 bases. In nucleotides, the sequence is TGTGCCAGCAGTTTGATCCTAGCGACTCACACCGGGGAGCTGTTTTTT. It is translated as CASSLILATHTGELFF. With the portions outside the CDR3 filled from the reference TRBV28 and TRBJ2-2 genes, the complete variable region becomes DVKVTQSSRYLVKRTGEKVFLECVQDMDHENMFWYRQDPGLGLRLIYFSYDVKMKEKGDIPEGYSVSREKKERFSLILESASTNQTSMYLCASSLILATHTGELFFGEGSRLTVL.